The entry below describes one T cell receptor beta chain. The antigen is not known. Germline V gene lookup returns CDR1 SGDLS and CDR2 YYNGEE. The CDR3 spans 16 residues. V trimming: 2 bases; J trimming: 2 bases; junction bases outside the gene matches: 8. Sequencing was performed with immunoSEQ multiplex PCR; in TCRdb, only in-frame clones are kept and a portion is missing. The table includes 2 million to 2.5 million clones, about 92% detected once. The entry originates in a study of shared clonotypes between healthy human individuals. General study results and limits: Tissues were not sampled, only blood, and their repertoires likely differ.

This sequence originates from a young man in good health. Some clones in this sample may be carry-over from other donors' samples. Sequencing was performed on naive CD4+ T cells from PBMCs. Subset specified: CD45RA+ positively selected. V usage is TRBV9 and J usage is TRBJ2-7; TRBD1 matches 9 bases. In DNA, the CDR3 is TGTGCCAGCAGCGTCGGACCCGGGACAGGGACCTACGAGCAGTACTTC. Translation gives CASSVGPGTGTYEQYF.